This T cell receptor (beta chain) emerged from a study of PD-L1 blockade in urothelial cancer. Study in general: Atezolizumab at 1,200 mg intravenously every 3 weeks was started by patients at some point between 2014 and 2016.

Documented time point: pretreatment peripheral blood. PCRs each included synthetic TCR analog templates spiked in. Generated by immunoSEQ multiplex PCR, the TCRdb table keeps only in-frame clones and is missing some. The table lists approximately 50,000 clones, roughly 80% of them singletons. V lost 4 bases to trimming and J lost 7 bases; unmatched junction nucleotides: 4. CDR1 and CDR2 from the germline V gene are SGDLS and YYNGEE. This CDR3 comprises 14 residues. The J gene is TRBJ1-6, the V gene TRBV9; 8 positions agree with TRBD1. The specimen comprised PBMCs, sampled around atezolizumab (anti-PD-L1) treatment. The sequence was obtained from a man in his forties or fifties with urothelial cancer. The CDR3 region is CASSPRTGNSPLHF. The CDR3 DNA reads as TGTGCCAGCAGCCCGAGGACAGGGAATTCACCCCTCCACTTT.